The 6 T cell receptor beta chains in this list originate from one sample, sequenced in a study of T cells in Graves' hyperthyroidism and ophthalmopathy. Authors of the study amplified TCR beta CDR3 regions from RNA transcripts. First-round RT-PCR of the TCR CDR3 relied on the HTBI primer set. One entry per CDR3 protein, called by TCRdb with MiXCR from the multiplex PCR reads. The repertoire holds 700,000 to 850,000 distinct CDR3 sequences, with roughly a third as singletons. Sequenced: blood. These receptors were collected from a woman aged 40-49 years with Graves' hyperthyroidism.

This clonotype occurred once. The chain employs TRBV24-1 and TRBJ2-1; the match to TRBD1 covers 8 bases. From germline, CDR1 is KGHDR and CDR2 SFDVKD. The CDR3 consists of 14 residues. V lost 4 bases to trimming and J lost 4 bases; unmatched junction nucleotides: 2. The CDR3 sequence: CATSERTGYNEQFF. CDR3 coding DNA: TGTGCCACCAGTGAGAGGACAGGGTACAATGAGCAGTTCTTC.

This clonotype was detected only a few times. A much more abundant neighbour one base away suggests this may be a read error. This chain links TRBV29-1 with TRBJ2-7; no clear D. The CDR3 length is 13 residues. Germline V gene lookup returns CDR1 SQVTM and CDR2 ANQGSEA. The CDR3 loop is CSVEDPGSYERYF. CDR3 nucleotide sequence: TGCAGCGTTGAGGATCCGGGTTCCTACGAGCGGTACTTC.

This clonotype has just a few counts. The chain carries TRBV20-1 and TRBJ2-5; possibly TRBD2 for D (6 bases). The CDR3 spans 12 residues. V lost 2 bases and J lost 4, with 8 bases in between. CDR1 and CDR2 (germline): DFQATT, SNEGSKA (reference sequence). CDR3 residues: CSARRGTETQYF. The CDR3 DNA reads TGCAGTGCTAGACGGGGGACAGAGACCCAGTACTTC.

Concerning this clonotype: A much larger clone differs by one base, so this may be a read error. The chain employs TRBV7-8 and TRBJ2-7; no reliable D call. The V end was cut by 4 bases, the J end by 5 bases, with 15 bases between. CDR3 size: 14 residues. The germline gives CDR1 SGHVS, CDR2 FQNEAQ. The CDR3 spells CASSSLDRINEQYF. Here the CDR3 DNA reads TGTGCCAGCAGCTCCCTTGACCGGATCAACGAGCAGTACTTC.

The rearrangement links TRBV6-1 to TRBJ1-1, with no clear D. The CDR3 sequence is 11 residues long. V lost 7 bases, J lost 9 bases, and 12 bases lay in between. The germline gives CDR1 MNHNS, CDR2 SASEGT. CDR3 nucleotides: TGTGCCAGCACTGGAGAGTTTAAAGCTTTCTTT. Protein product: CASTGEFKAFF.

This clonotype was recorded a few times. The V gene is TRBV5-4, the J gene TRBJ1-1; no firm D call. This CDR3 region has 15 residues. Trimming left V 1 base short and J 1 base short, with 11 bases between. Per the germline V gene, CDR1 is SGHNT and CDR2 is YYREEE (reference sequence). The CDR3 region has the DNA TGTGCCAGCAGCTTGCATGGTGAGGGGAACACTGAAGCTTTCTTT. Translating gives CASSLHGEGNTEAFF.